A selection of T cell receptor beta chains follows, all from one sample in a study of blood T cell repertoires in COVID-19. Measured with immunoSEQ multiplex PCR; TCRdb has only the in-frame clones, and not every one. The top ten hold around 13% of the sample, which has under 450,000 clones, approximately 88% seen once. The specimen was peripheral blood. Receptor source: a woman aged 50 to 65 with COVID-19, enrolled during active disease. The CDR3 runs from the conserved cysteine through the conserved F or W. The D gene is left open where the match is weak. The listing skips clone size in some rows; elsewhere it reads once, few, many or a size class.

j_gene: TRBJ2-7; v_gene: TRBV19; d_gene: TRBD2; len: 14; abundance: NA; CDR3nt: TGTGCCAGTAGTATCCAGCGGGGGTCCTACGAGCAGTACTTC; CDR3aa: CASSIQRGSYEQYF
j_gene: TRBJ1-5; v_gene: TRBV12-3/TRBV12-4; d_gene: NA; len: 13; abundance: NA; CDR3nt: TGTGCCAGCAGTTTAGAAGGAGGCCAGCCCCAGCATTTT; CDR3aa: CASSLEGGQPQHF
j_gene: TRBJ1-4; v_gene: TRBV5-6; d_gene: NA; len: 14; abundance: NA; CDR3nt: TGTGCCAGCAGCTCTACAGTAATTACTGAAAAACTGTTTTTT; CDR3aa: CASSSTVITEKLFF
j_gene: TRBJ2-1; v_gene: TRBV9; d_gene: NA; len: 18; abundance: NA; CDR3nt: TGTGCCAGCAGCGTAGTTTCCGGGGGGCCATGGTCCTACAATGAGCAGTTCTTC; CDR3aa: CASSVVSGGPWSYNEQFF
j_gene: TRBJ2-5; v_gene: TRBV11-2; d_gene: TRBD2; len: 16; abundance: NA; CDR3nt: TGTGCCAGCAGCGATGGACTAGCGGGGGTCCGGGAGACCCAGTACTTC; CDR3aa: CASSDGLAGVRETQYF
j_gene: TRBJ2-7; v_gene: TRBV7-2; d_gene: TRBD1; len: 17; abundance: NA; CDR3nt: TGTGCCAGCAACTATGGAGGTAGGGACAGGGGATCCTACGAGCAGTACTTC; CDR3aa: CASNYGGRDRGSYEQYF
j_gene: TRBJ2-7; v_gene: TRBV3-1/TRBV3-2; d_gene: NA; len: 13; abundance: NA; CDR3nt: TGTGCCAGCAGCCACGGAAGGAGCACCGAGCAGTACTTC; CDR3aa: CASSHGRSTEQYF
j_gene: TRBJ1-1; v_gene: TRBV9; d_gene: TRBD1; len: 14; abundance: NA; CDR3nt: TGTGCCAGCAGCGAGACAGGGATTTCGGGAGAAGCTTTCTTT; CDR3aa: CASSETGISGEAFF
j_gene: TRBJ2-2; v_gene: TRBV5-1; d_gene: NA; len: 16; abundance: NA; CDR3nt: TGCGCCAGCAGCTTGGCCGCGGCGGGGGCCGGCGGGGAGCTGTTTTTT; CDR3aa: CASSLAAAGAGGELFF
j_gene: TRBJ1-5; v_gene: TRBV9; d_gene: NA; len: 13; abundance: NA; CDR3nt: TGTGCCAGCAGCGACGGGGGAGACCAGCCCCAGCATTTT; CDR3aa: CASSDGGDQPQHF
j_gene: TRBJ1-2; v_gene: TRBV5-4; d_gene: NA; len: 14; abundance: NA; CDR3nt: TGTGCCAGCAGCCCCTCGTCGCAGGGAAGAGGCTACACCTTC; CDR3aa: CASSPSSQGRGYTF
j_gene: TRBJ2-3; v_gene: TRBV15; d_gene: TRBD2; len: 16; abundance: NA; CDR3nt: TGTGCCACCAGCAGAGCCCAGGGAGGGGGCACAGATACGCAGTATTTT; CDR3aa: CATSRAQGGGTDTQYF
j_gene: TRBJ1-2; v_gene: TRBV7-3; d_gene: TRBD1; len: 17; abundance: NA; CDR3nt: TGTGCCAGCAGCTTAACGTGGGGAGACAGGGCTAACTATGGCTACACCTTC; CDR3aa: CASSLTWGDRANYGYTF
j_gene: TRBJ1-5; v_gene: TRBV6-1; d_gene: TRBD1; len: 15; abundance: NA; CDR3nt: TGTGCCAGCAGTGAAGACAGGGGGAGCAATCAGCCCCAGCATTTT; CDR3aa: CASSEDRGSNQPQHF
j_gene: TRBJ1-6; v_gene: TRBV27; d_gene: NA; len: 13; abundance: NA; CDR3nt: TGTGCCAGCAGTACCCACACAGGGTCACCCCTCCACTTT; CDR3aa: CASSTHTGSPLHF
j_gene: TRBJ2-1; v_gene: TRBV21-1; d_gene: NA; len: 17; abundance: NA; CDR3nt: TGTGCCAGCAGCGCCCTCGGGGTGCGTCGCCCACGCAATGAGCAGTTCTTC; CDR3aa: CASSALGVRRPRNEQFF
j_gene: TRBJ2-3; v_gene: TRBV7-3; d_gene: NA; len: 14; abundance: NA; CDR3nt: TGTGCCAGCAGCCAAAGGCGGGACTCAGATACGCAGTATTTT; CDR3aa: CASSQRRDSDTQYF
j_gene: TRBJ2-7; v_gene: TRBV15; d_gene: NA; len: 13; abundance: NA; CDR3nt: TGTGCCACCAGCAGGTTCTCGAGCTACGAGCAGTACTTC; CDR3aa: CATSRFSSYEQYF
j_gene: TRBJ1-2; v_gene: TRBV6-5; d_gene: NA; len: 13; abundance: NA; CDR3nt: TGTGCCAGCAGTACCGGGACACTCCAGAGCTACACCTTC; CDR3aa: CASSTGTLQSYTF
j_gene: TRBJ2-3; v_gene: TRBV7-9; d_gene: NA; len: 17; abundance: NA; CDR3nt: TGTGCCACCGACCCCGGAGTAGTAGGCGGGCCCACAGATACGCAGTATTTT; CDR3aa: CATDPGVVGGPTDTQYF
j_gene: TRBJ2-2; v_gene: TRBV5-1; d_gene: TRBD2; len: 15; abundance: NA; CDR3nt: TGCGCCAGCAGCTTGGCGACTAGCTACACCGGGGAGCTGTTTTTT; CDR3aa: CASSLATSYTGELFF
j_gene: TRBJ1-6; v_gene: TRBV2; d_gene: NA; len: 15; abundance: NA; CDR3nt: TGTGCCAGCAGTCTACAGGTTCCGGGTAATTCACCCCTCCACTTT; CDR3aa: CASSLQVPGNSPLHF
j_gene: TRBJ2-1; v_gene: TRBV10-3; d_gene: NA; len: 16; abundance: once; CDR3nt: TGTGCCATCAGTGGGACCATGACTAGTTCCTACAATGAGCAGTTCTTC; CDR3aa: CAISGTMTSSYNEQFF
j_gene: TRBJ1-2; v_gene: TRBV5-1; d_gene: NA; len: 12; abundance: few; CDR3nt: TGCGCCAGCAGTACGGGTAACTATGGCTACACCTTC; CDR3aa: CASSTGNYGYTF
j_gene: TRBJ2-7; v_gene: TRBV10-2; d_gene: NA; len: 14; abundance: NA; CDR3nt: TGCGCCAGCTCTACAGGGTTCTCCTCCTACGAGCAGTACTTC; CDR3aa: CASSTGFSSYEQYF
j_gene: TRBJ1-2; v_gene: TRBV6-1; d_gene: NA; len: 14; abundance: NA; CDR3nt: TGTGCCAGCAGTGAAGCGATGAGGGACTATGGCTACACCTTC; CDR3aa: CASSEAMRDYGYTF
j_gene: TRBJ1-6; v_gene: TRBV19; d_gene: NA; len: 15; abundance: NA; CDR3nt: TGTGCCAGTAGTCTGAGGGCCCGAGCAAATTCACCCCTCCACTTT; CDR3aa: CASSLRARANSPLHF
j_gene: TRBJ1-1; v_gene: TRBV18; d_gene: NA; len: 15; abundance: NA; CDR3nt: TGTGCCAGCTCACCTACCCAGGGAGGGGACACTGAAGCTTTCTTT; CDR3aa: CASSPTQGGDTEAFF
j_gene: TRBJ1-1; v_gene: TRBV11-2; d_gene: NA; len: 12; abundance: NA; CDR3nt: TGTGCCAGCAGCGGTATTGAGTCGCGCGCTTTCTTT; CDR3aa: CASSGIESRAFF
j_gene: TRBJ2-7; v_gene: TRBV5-1; d_gene: NA; len: 14; abundance: NA; CDR3nt: TGCGCCAGCAGCTTGGAACAGGCAACCTACGAGCAGTACTTC; CDR3aa: CASSLEQATYEQYF
j_gene: TRBJ2-5; v_gene: TRBV24-1; d_gene: NA; len: 11; abundance: NA; CDR3nt: TGTGCCACCAGCCTTAGAGAGACCCAGTACTTC; CDR3aa: CATSLRETQYF
j_gene: TRBJ1-5; v_gene: TRBV2; d_gene: TRBD1; len: 15; abundance: once; CDR3nt: TGTGCCAGCAGTGATATGACAGGGGGCCATCAGCCCCAGCATTTT; CDR3aa: CASSDMTGGHQPQHF
j_gene: TRBJ2-7; v_gene: TRBV21-1; d_gene: NA; len: 16; abundance: NA; CDR3nt: TGTGCCAGCAGCAAGCGGGACAGGCACCCTTCCTACGAGCAGTACTTC; CDR3aa: CASSKRDRHPSYEQYF
j_gene: TRBJ1-1; v_gene: TRBV3-1/TRBV3-2; d_gene: TRBD1; len: 13; abundance: NA; CDR3nt: TGTGCCAGCAGCCCGGACCAGGGGGCGGAAGCTTTCTTT; CDR3aa: CASSPDQGAEAFF
j_gene: TRBJ1-6; v_gene: TRBV19; d_gene: NA; len: 14; abundance: NA; CDR3nt: TGTGCCAGTAGTATAGCGACAGCCAATTCACCCCTCCACTTT; CDR3aa: CASSIATANSPLHF
j_gene: TRBJ2-3; v_gene: TRBV27; d_gene: TRBD2; len: 19; abundance: NA; CDR3nt: TGTGCCAGCAGCCCCCGGGGACTAGCGGGAAGGCGTCGCACAGATACGCAGTATTTT; CDR3aa: CASSPRGLAGRRRTDTQYF
j_gene: TRBJ1-6; v_gene: TRBV30; d_gene: TRBD1; len: 14; abundance: NA; CDR3nt: TGTGCCTGGAGGCAAACAGGGGGTAATTCACCCCTCCACTTT; CDR3aa: CAWRQTGGNSPLHF
j_gene: TRBJ2-7; v_gene: TRBV6-5; d_gene: TRBD2; len: 14; abundance: NA; CDR3nt: TGTGCCAGCAGTAGCGGGGGGGTCGCCTACGAGCAGTACTTC; CDR3aa: CASSSGGVAYEQYF
j_gene: TRBJ2-6; v_gene: TRBV11-2; d_gene: NA; len: 19; abundance: NA; CDR3nt: TGTGCCAGCAGCTCCTTGCGGGGCAGGGCCTGGTCTGGGGCCAACGTCCTGACTTTC; CDR3aa: CASSSLRGRAWSGANVLTF
j_gene: TRBJ1-4; v_gene: TRBV27; d_gene: TRBD1; len: 16; abundance: NA; CDR3nt: TGTGCCAGCAGTTCCCGGGACAGGGTTTTGAAAGAAAAACTGTTTTTT; CDR3aa: CASSSRDRVLKEKLFF
j_gene: TRBJ2-2; v_gene: TRBV10-1; d_gene: NA; len: 14; abundance: NA; CDR3nt: TGCGCCAGCAGTGAGGGCGGGGACCTCGGGGAGCTGTTTTTT; CDR3aa: CASSEGGDLGELFF
j_gene: TRBJ1-1; v_gene: TRBV19; d_gene: NA; len: 16; abundance: NA; CDR3nt: TGTGCCAGTACCACGAAGCCGGGAACAGGGTATGGTGAAGCTTTCTTT; CDR3aa: CASTTKPGTGYGEAFF
j_gene: TRBJ2-1; v_gene: TRBV3-1/TRBV3-2; d_gene: NA; len: 13; abundance: once; CDR3nt: TGTGCCAGCAGCCAAGGGTCTATCAATGAGCAGTTCTTC; CDR3aa: CASSQGSINEQFF
j_gene: TRBJ2-7; v_gene: TRBV27; d_gene: NA; len: 13; abundance: once; CDR3nt: TGTGCCAGTTCGGGTCTCGGGTCCCACGAGCAGTACTTC; CDR3aa: CASSGLGSHEQYF
j_gene: TRBJ2-5; v_gene: TRBV12-3/TRBV12-4; d_gene: NA; len: 13; abundance: NA; CDR3nt: TGTGCCAGCAGTCCAGGGTATCAAGAGACCCAGTACTTC; CDR3aa: CASSPGYQETQYF
j_gene: TRBJ2-3; v_gene: TRBV28; d_gene: TRBD2; len: 14; abundance: NA; CDR3nt: TGTGCCAGCACCGGGGGGAAGGGAACAGATACGCAGTATTTT; CDR3aa: CASTGGKGTDTQYF
j_gene: TRBJ2-2; v_gene: TRBV29-1; d_gene: NA; len: 16; abundance: NA; CDR3nt: TGCAGCGTTGAAGAAGCCCTCCGGGGATACCCCGGGGAGCTGTTTTTT; CDR3aa: CSVEEALRGYPGELFF
j_gene: TRBJ1-1; v_gene: TRBV3-1/TRBV3-2; d_gene: NA; len: 15; abundance: NA; CDR3nt: TGTGCCAGCAGCCAAGATTGGAGTTTGAACACTGAAGCTTTCTTT; CDR3aa: CASSQDWSLNTEAFF
j_gene: TRBJ1-1; v_gene: TRBV10-2; d_gene: NA; len: 14; abundance: NA; CDR3nt: TGCGCCAGCAGTGAGTCGGGGGGATCCACTGAAGCTTTCTTT; CDR3aa: CASSESGGSTEAFF
j_gene: TRBJ1-1; v_gene: TRBV9; d_gene: NA; len: 15; abundance: NA; CDR3nt: TGTGCCAGCAGCGTAGGGGACTTTAGGGGCACTGAAGCTTTCTTT; CDR3aa: CASSVGDFRGTEAFF
j_gene: TRBJ2-1; v_gene: TRBV18; d_gene: NA; len: 15; abundance: NA; CDR3nt: TGTGCCAGCTCACCAGAGGGTAGCAACTGGGATGAGCAGTTCTTC; CDR3aa: CASSPEGSNWDEQFF
j_gene: TRBJ2-3; v_gene: TRBV2; d_gene: NA; len: 13; abundance: NA; CDR3nt: TGTGCCAGCAGTGACAGATACACAGATACGCAGTATTTT; CDR3aa: CASSDRYTDTQYF
j_gene: TRBJ1-2; v_gene: TRBV13; d_gene: TRBD1; len: 16; abundance: once; CDR3nt: TGTGCCAGCAGCTTAAGAGCGGCAGGGGGCGCGCGGGGCTACACCTTC; CDR3aa: CASSLRAAGGARGYTF
j_gene: TRBJ1-1; v_gene: TRBV19; d_gene: TRBD1; len: 13; abundance: NA; CDR3nt: TGTGCCAGTAGTCGCGGACAGGGCGCTGAAGCTTTCTTT; CDR3aa: CASSRGQGAEAFF
j_gene: TRBJ1-1; v_gene: TRBV10-2; d_gene: NA; len: 13; abundance: NA; CDR3nt: TGCGCCAGCAGGAGGGCTATGAACACTGAAGCTTTCTTT; CDR3aa: CASRRAMNTEAFF
j_gene: TRBJ1-1; v_gene: TRBV19; d_gene: TRBD1; len: 13; abundance: once; CDR3nt: TGTGCCAGTAATAACAGGGGAATCACTGAAGCTTTCTTT; CDR3aa: CASNNRGITEAFF
j_gene: TRBJ1-2; v_gene: TRBV2; d_gene: NA; len: 15; abundance: NA; CDR3nt: TGTGCCAGCAGTGAATCAGGGTTCTCGGTCTATGGCTACACCTTC; CDR3aa: CASSESGFSVYGYTF